The 24 T cell receptor beta chains given below trace back to one sample, sequenced in a study of shared clonotypes between healthy human individuals. Assay used: immunoSEQ multiplex PCR; TCRdb lists only in-frame clones, some missing. The sample carries 2 million to 3 million clones, roughly 93% recorded once. Material for sequencing was naive CD4+ T cells from PBMCs. Described subset: CD45RA+ positively selected. These receptors all stem from a man aged 18 to 35 in good health. Some clones in this sample may be carry-over from other donors' samples.

V gene TRBV5-1 combines with J gene TRBJ2-1; 13 bases are shared with TRBD2. This CDR3 is built from 15 residues. V shed 2 bases and J 7 bases; nucleotides not matched to a gene: 3. CDR1 and CDR2 from the germline V gene are SGHRS and YFSETQ. Here the CDR3 DNA reads TGCGCCAGCAGCTTTTGGACTAGCGGGAGTAATGAGCAGTTCTTC. Translation: CASSFWTSGSNEQFF. The whole variable domain, remainder taken from reference TRBV5-1 and TRBJ2-1, is KAGVTQTPRYLIKTRGQQVTLSCSPISGHRSVSWYQQTPGQGLQFLFEYFSETQRNKGNFPGRFSGRQFSNSRSEMNVSTLELGDSALYLCASSFWTSGSNEQFFGPGTRLTVL.

The V gene is TRBV29-1, the J gene TRBJ2-3; 13 nucleotides line up with TRBD2. Per the germline V gene, CDR1 is SQVTM and CDR2 is ANQGSEA. The J segment lost 3 bases and the V segment lost 7 bases, leaving 7 bases of the junction unmatched. The CDR3 covers 15 residues. This CDR3 reads CSAPGLAGVTDTQYF. The DNA for the CDR3 is TGCAGCGCCCCTGGACTAGCGGGAGTAACAGATACGCAGTATTTT.

The rearrangement uses TRBV7-3 and TRBJ2-3; 7 bases fit TRBD2. J gave up 6 bases and V 0 bases, and 6 bases lay outside the gene matches. This CDR3 contains 15 residues. Per the germline V gene, CDR1 is SGHTA and CDR2 is FQGTGA. The CDR3, as DNA: TGTGCCAGCAGCTTAACAGCGGGACGTCCGGATACGCAGTATTTT. This codes for CASSLTAGRPDTQYF. Variable domain in full (rest from reference TRBV7-3 and TRBJ2-3): GAGVSQTPSNKVTEKGKYVELRCDPISGHTALYWYRQSLGQGPEFLIYFQGTGAADDSGLPNDRFFAVRPEGSVSTLKIQRTERGDSAVYLCASSLTAGRPDTQYFGPGTRLTVL.

J is TRBJ2-5 and V is TRBV10-3; D not certain. V was shortened by 3 bases and J by 8 bases, with 10 bases between the two germline ends. This CDR3 comprises 12 residues. CDR1 and CDR2 from the germline V gene are ENHRY and SYGVKD. The CDR3 sequence is CAISERAATQYF. The CDR3 DNA reads TGTGCCATCAGTGAACGGGCCGCTACCCAGTACTTC.

This chain connects TRBV4-2 to TRBJ2-1; D is undetermined. Trimming took off 1 base at V and 3 bases at J, with 13 bases between the two ends. Germline assignment: CDR1 LGHNA and CDR2 YNFKEQ. The CDR3 has 16 amino acids. The CDR3 is CASSQVFRMDYNEQFF. The CDR3 DNA follows: TGTGCCAGCAGCCAAGTTTTTAGAATGGACTACAATGAGCAGTTCTTC.

The chain couples TRBV25-1 to TRBJ1-2; 9 nucleotides match TRBD1. Germline V gene data show CDR1 as MGHDK and CDR2 as SYGVNS. The CDR3 totals 16 residues. Trimming at V came to 6 bases and at J to 1 base, leaving 9 bases not matched to a gene. In nucleotides, the CDR3 is TGTGCCAGCAGAGCCCCTCCGGGACAGGGTAACTATGGCTACACCTTC. Amino acids: CASRAPPGQGNYGYTF.

The CDR3 spells CASSDPVPPAKNIQYF. In DNA, the CDR3 is TGTGCCAGCAGCGATCCCGTACCCCCAGCCAAAAACATTCAGTACTTC. The chain is built from TRBV6-4 and TRBJ2-4; D call uncertain. Deletions cut 6 bases from V and 0 bases from J, with 15 bases between. Germline V CDR1 and CDR2: MRHNA, SNTAGT. The CDR3 has 16 residues.

The chain links TRBV29-1 to TRBJ1-3; D remains ambiguous. Germline CDR1 SQVTM, CDR2 ANQGSEA. With 6 bases removed from V and 0 bases from J, the gap between germline ends came to 9 bases. The CDR3 contains 13 residues. DNA for the CDR3: TGCAGCGTAACAGACCGCTCTGGAAACACCATATATTTT. This codes for CSVTDRSGNTIYF. The complete variable domain, with remaining parts taken from reference TRBV29-1 and TRBJ1-3, reads SAVISQKPSRDICQRGTSLTIQCQVDSQVTMMFWYRQQPGQSLTLIATANQGSEATYESGFVIDKFPISRPNLTFSTLTVSNMSPEDSSIYLCSVTDRSGNTIYFGEGSWLTVV.

This clone is a singleton in its sample. V and J are TRBV5-1 and TRBJ1-4; the match to TRBD1 covers 7 bases. Germline V gives CDR1 SGHRS, CDR2 YFSETQ. The CDR3 length is 14 residues. Trimming took 7 bases from V and 5 from J; bases not matched to a gene: 8. DNA for the CDR3: TGCGCCAGCGGCCTCCGGGACAGAAATGAAAAACTGTTTTTT. This codes for CASGLRDRNEKLFF. Together with reference TRBV5-1 and TRBJ1-4, the CDR3 gives the full variable domain: KAGVTQTPRYLIKTRGQQVTLSCSPISGHRSVSWYQQTPGQGLQFLFEYFSETQRNKGNFPGRFSGRQFSNSRSEMNVSTLELGDSALYLCASGLRDRNEKLFFGSGTQLSVL.

The J gene is TRBJ2-7, the V gene TRBV6-6, with D uncertain. V dropped 10 bases and J dropped 1 base, with 8 bases sitting between them. Germline CDR1 is MNHNY and CDR2 is SVGAGI (reference sequence). The CDR3 covers 11 residues. The CDR3 loop reads CANQDSYEQYF. DNA of the CDR3: TGTGCCAACCAGGATTCCTACGAGCAGTACTTC.

The J gene is TRBJ2-2, the V gene TRBV7-8; D is possibly TRBD2 (7 bases). CDR1 is SGHVS and CDR2 is FQNEAQ in the germline V gene. This CDR3 has 19 amino acids. The germline V and J ends were trimmed by 4 bases and 4 bases, with 25 bases remaining between them. The CDR3 loop is CASSSRGWGQQRGTGELFF. CDR3 coding DNA: TGTGCCAGCAGCTCCCGTGGTTGGGGGCAGCAGCGGGGCACCGGGGAGCTGTTTTTT.

The chain joins TRBV7-2 to TRBJ2-7, with D perhaps TRBD2 (6 bases). The CDR3 extends over 14 amino acids. Germline-derived CDR1 and CDR2 are SGHTA and FQGNSA. V was pared by 5 bases and J by 1 base, with 12 bases between. The DNA of the CDR3 is TGTGCCAGCAGCCGGGTGGGACTTTCCTACGAGCAGTACTTC. Its translation is CASSRVGLSYEQYF.

This rearrangement joins TRBV30 to TRBJ2-7; D not certain. Trimming pared 3 bases from V and 5 bases from J, leaving 11 bases between. CDR1 and CDR2 (germline): GTSNPN, SVGIG (reference sequence). The CDR3 is 12 residues long. The CDR3, as DNA: TGTGCCTGGAGGTCTCAGCCCCACGAGCAGTACTTC. Translated: CAWRSQPHEQYF.

This clone has just a few counts. CDR3 amino acids: CASKGQGYGYTF. The CDR3 DNA reads TGTGCCAGCAAGGGACAGGGCTATGGCTACACCTTC. The V gene is TRBV5-4, the J gene TRBJ1-2; TRBD1 agrees at 9 bases. Unmatched junction bases numbered 1, after V lost 6 bases and J lost 4 bases. The CDR3 contains 12 residues. Looked up from germline, CDR1 is SGHNT and CDR2 is YYREEE (reference sequence).

The chain has TRBV6-5 and TRBJ1-5; D unresolved. Germline CDR1 is MNHEY and CDR2 is SVGAGI. Trimming shortened V by 0 bases and J by 11 bases, and 14 bases separated the two germline ends. This CDR3 has 14 residues. CDR3 bases: TGTGCCAGCAGTTACTCGAATGAGCCGCGGTCCCAGCATTTT. Amino acids: CASSYSNEPRSQHF.

The rearrangement joins TRBV11-3 to TRBJ2-1; 8 bases map to TRBD2. The CDR3 is made up of 12 amino acids. Trimming removed 3 bases from V and 9 bases from J; junction bases left unmatched: 1. Germline assignment: CDR1 SGHNT and CDR2 YENEEA. This chain's CDR3 is CASSFGRGEQFF. DNA for the CDR3: TGTGCCAGCAGCTTCGGGAGGGGTGAGCAGTTCTTC.

J is TRBJ2-5 and V is TRBV2; D is unresolved. Trimming cost V 7 bases and J 5 bases, with 8 bases left between them. CDR3 length equals 11 residues. Germline lookup yields CDR1 SNHLY and CDR2 FYNNEI. DNA for the CDR3: TGTGCCAGCATTGATCGGGAGACCCAGTACTTC. Its protein product is CASIDRETQYF.

The chain has TRBV5-1 and TRBJ2-1, with 12 bases that match TRBD2. V lost 4 bases, J lost 3 bases, and 2 bases stayed unmatched. The CDR3 has 15 amino acids. Germline V gene data show CDR1 as SGHRS and CDR2 as YFSETQ. The CDR3, as DNA: TGCGCCAGCAGCATGGGACTAGCGGGCTACAATGAGCAGTTCTTC. Its protein product is CASSMGLAGYNEQFF.

The chain combines TRBV18 with TRBJ2-3; D ambiguous. V was clipped by 3 bases and J by 6 bases, with 16 bases between them. The CDR3 loop spans 15 amino acids. Germline lookup yields CDR1 KGHSH and CDR2 LQKENI. CDR3 nucleotides: TGTGCCAGCTCACCCCGATATACTCATACGGATACGCAGTATTTT. This sequence encodes CASSPRYTHTDTQYF.

V is TRBV30 and J is TRBJ2-3; D not resolved. The CDR3 totals 18 residues. Germline values: CDR1 GTSNPN, CDR2 SVGIG (reference sequence). Trimming shortened V by 1 base and J by 11 bases, and 31 bases separated the two germline ends. CDR3 in amino acids: CAWSARPQMGVRRVRQYF. CDR3 DNA: TGTGCCTGGAGTGCCCGCCCTCAGATGGGTGTGAGGCGAGTACGGCAGTATTTT.

The chain carries TRBV9 and TRBJ2-4; 8 nucleotides align to TRBD1. The germline gives CDR1 SGDLS, CDR2 YYNGEE. There are 15 residues in the CDR3. J lost 6 bases, V lost 4 bases, and 9 bases had no gene match. CDR3 in DNA: TGTGCCAGCAGCCCGGACAGGGCTCGTGGAAACATTCAGTACTTC. Translated, it gives CASSPDRARGNIQYF.

This rearrangement joins TRBV5-8 to TRBJ2-3, with D unresolved. The length of the CDR3 is 14 residues. Germline V CDR1 and CDR2: SGHTS, YDEGEE. V lost 1 base and J 9 bases, leaving 15 bases between the germline ends. The CDR3 DNA reads as TGTGCCAGCAGCTTGACACCTGTAATTCAGACGCAGTATTTT. Translation: CASSLTPVIQTQYF.

CDR3 sequence: CATSRDGTGSPTDTEAFF. DNA for the CDR3: TGTGCCACCAGCAGAGATGGGACAGGATCACCGACGGACACTGAAGCTTTCTTT. The V gene is TRBV15, the J gene TRBJ1-1, with 8 bases that match TRBD1. Trimming at V came to 0 bases and at J to 3 bases, leaving 12 bases not matched to a gene. The CDR3 covers 18 residues. CDR1 LNHNV and CDR2 YYDKDF come from the germline V gene (reference sequence).

This chain joins TRBV5-6 and TRBJ2-2; TRBD1 matches 7 bases. Germline lookup yields CDR1 SGHDT and CDR2 YYEEEE. Germline trimming cut 2 bases from V and 2 bases from J; bases unmatched to any gene: 6. CDR3 length: 16 amino acids. CDR3 region: CASSLEGTENTGELFF. CDR3 nucleotide sequence: TGTGCCAGCAGCTTAGAAGGGACAGAAAACACCGGGGAGCTGTTTTTT.